The rows below give T cell receptor beta chains drawn from one sample of a study of blood T cell repertoires in COVID-19. Here immunoSEQ multiplex PCR was the method, and the copy in TCRdb shows in-frame clones only, minus some. The table lists approximately 530,000 clones, 85% to 90% of them singletons. Sequenced: peripheral blood. The receptors were sampled from a woman aged 45-60 years with COVID-19, enrolled during active disease. The CDR3 runs from the conserved cysteine through the conserved F or W. D genes are given only for firm matches. The size entry is marked missing in some rows and otherwise reads once, few, many or a size class.

>TRBV18|NA|TRBD2|TRBJ2-1
TGTGCCAGCTCATTTAGCGGGGGGGCCGACAATGAGCAGTTCTTC
CASSFSGGADNEQFF
>TRBV6-5|NA|TRBD1|TRBJ1-1
TGTGCCAGCAGTTACTCGTCAGGGGGAACTGAAGCTTTCTTT
CASSYSSGGTEAFF
>TRBV6-5|NA|NA|TRBJ1-2
TGTGCCAGCAGTTACCTCCGCGGGCGAGGAGGCTACACCTTC
CASSYLRGRGGYTF
>TRBV30|NA|NA|TRBJ1-5
TGTGCCTGGAGTGTAGTTGGGAGAAGCAATCAGCCCCAGCATTTT
CAWSVVGRSNQPQHF
>TRBV6-1|few|NA|TRBJ1-1
TGTGCCAGCAGTGAAAGTTGGGGCGCAGTGGAAGCTTTCTTT
CASSESWGAVEAFF
>TRBV11-2|NA|TRBD1|TRBJ2-6
TGTGCCAGCACCAAATCGCGACAGGGTGCTGGGGCCAACGTCCTGACTTTC
CASTKSRQGAGANVLTF
>TRBV9|NA|TRBD1|TRBJ2-3
TGTGCCAGCAGCTCGAATCCTACAGGGGCAGGGGTGTCTACGCAGTATTTT
CASSSNPTGAGVSTQYF
>TRBV7-3|NA|NA|TRBJ2-3
TGTGCCAGCAGCTTCCTACTTACTAGTCATACGCAGTATTTT
CASSFLLTSHTQYF
>TRBV27|NA|TRBD1|TRBJ1-2
TGTGCCAGCAGGGAGACAGGGGACTATGGCTACACCTTC
CASRETGDYGYTF
>TRBV19|NA|TRBD1|TRBJ2-2
TGTGCCAGTAGGACAACAGGGGACACCGGGGAGCTGTTTTTT
CASRTTGDTGELFF
>TRBV5-3|NA|TRBD1|TRBJ1-5
TGTGCCAGAAGCTCAATTCGGTCCCGGGACAGGGATGGTCAGCCCCAGCATTTT
CARSSIRSRDRDGQPQHF
>TRBV15|few|TRBD1|TRBJ1-2
TGTGCCACCAGCCCCGGGACAGGGAGATCCTATGGCTACACCTTC
CATSPGTGRSYGYTF
>TRBV5-1|NA|TRBD2|TRBJ2-1
TGCGCCAGCAGCACCAGCGGGGGGGCCTGGGATGAGCAGTTCTTC
CASSTSGGAWDEQFF
>TRBV5-1|once|TRBD2|TRBJ2-1
TGCGCCAGCAGCCCTCAAACGCGGGGGGTATCCAATGAGCAGTTCTTC
CASSPQTRGVSNEQFF
>TRBV5-1|once|NA|TRBJ1-1
TGCGCCAGCAGCCCCCGGGGGGGGAACACTGAAGCTTTCTTT
CASSPRGGNTEAFF
>TRBV29-1|NA|TRBD1|TRBJ1-2
TGCAGCGTTGAAGCGCAGGGGGCTCCTAACTATGGCTACACCTTC
CSVEAQGAPNYGYTF
>TRBV5-4|NA|NA|TRBJ2-1
TGTGCCAGCAGCCCCCGGGGCAGCGGGCCAGACAATGAGCAGTTCTTC
CASSPRGSGPDNEQFF
>TRBV5-1|NA|NA|TRBJ2-7
TGCGCCAGCAGCTCCCAGGGGGGCTCCTACGAGCAGTACTTC
CASSSQGGSYEQYF
>TRBV2|NA|TRBD1|TRBJ2-7
TGTGCCAGCAGTGAAGGCCCAGGGGGTCGGCAGTACTTC
CASSEGPGGRQYF
>TRBV10-2|NA|TRBD2|TRBJ2-3
TGCGCCAGCAGCGAGCGGGGGGTGACTTTGCCTAGCACAGATACGCAGTATTTT
CASSERGVTLPSTDTQYF
>TRBV3-1/TRBV3-2|NA|NA|TRBJ1-4
TGTGCCAGCAGCCCTCTCTATGGCGGGGATGAAAAACTGTTTTTT
CASSPLYGGDEKLFF
>TRBV9|NA|NA|TRBJ2-1
TGTGCCAGCAGTACAGGGTCCCTGGGCAATGAGCAGTTCTTC
CASSTGSLGNEQFF
>TRBV5-4|NA|TRBD1|TRBJ1-1
TGTGCCAGCAGCTCGCTACAGGGGGAAGGGATGTTTGTTGCTTTCTTT
CASSSLQGEGMFVAFF
>TRBV11-2|NA|NA|TRBJ1-1
TGTGCCAGCAGCTTATCAGGGATCACTGAAGCTTTCTTT
CASSLSGITEAFF
>TRBV7-6|NA|NA|TRBJ2-3
TGTGCCAGCAGCTTGGACAGAGGAAGAGATACGCAGTATTTT
CASSLDRGRDTQYF
>TRBV2|NA|TRBD1|TRBJ2-7
TGTGCCAGCAGTGGGACAGGTTTAGACGAGCAGTACTTC
CASSGTGLDEQYF
>TRBV9|NA|NA|TRBJ1-2
TGTGCCAGCAGCGTAGAAGCCAACTATGGCTACACCTTC
CASSVEANYGYTF
>TRBV5-1|NA|TRBD1|TRBJ1-2
TGCGCCAGCAGCTACTCCCCGGGACAGATGGACTATGGCTACACCTTC
CASSYSPGQMDYGYTF
>TRBV29-1|NA|NA|TRBJ1-3
TGCAGCGTTGAGGGGGCGGACACCATATATTTT
CSVEGADTIYF
>TRBV12-3/TRBV12-4|NA|NA|TRBJ1-2
TGTGCCAGCAGTCAGACCGCGGAGGATGGCTACACCTTC
CASSQTAEDGYTF
>TRBV6-5|NA|TRBD1|TRBJ1-1
TGTGCCAGCAGTTTTGACAGGGGGCGCGCGGACACTGAAGCTTTCTTT
CASSFDRGRADTEAFF
>TRBV19|NA|NA|TRBJ1-2
TGTGCCAGTAAACACGGACAGCTTTATGGCTACACCTTC
CASKHGQLYGYTF
>TRBV10-1|NA|NA|TRBJ2-7
TGCGCCAGCAGTGAGACCAGCGCCGAGCAGTACTTC
CASSETSAEQYF
>TRBV27|NA|TRBD1|TRBJ1-1
TGTGCCAGCGGGACAGGGGGGAGTACTGAAGCTTTCTTT
CASGTGGSTEAFF
>TRBV4-1|NA|NA|TRBJ1-2
TGCGCCAGCAGCCAAGATAATGTGGAGGCCAAGGGGGTCTATGGCTACACCTTC
CASSQDNVEAKGVYGYTF
>TRBV19|NA|TRBD2|TRBJ2-1
TGTGCCAGTAGTCCCGTAAGGAGGAGCGGGGCTTTTTCCTACAATGAGCAGTTCTTC
CASSPVRRSGAFSYNEQFF
>TRBV28|NA|TRBD1|TRBJ1-6
TGTGCCAGCAGCCTCCCGGACAGGGATTCACCCCTCCACTTT
CASSLPDRDSPLHF
>TRBV6-1|NA|NA|TRBJ2-1
TGTGCCAGCAGTGAACGGGGACTCCTGATTAATGAGCAGTTCTTC
CASSERGLLINEQFF
>TRBV10-3|NA|NA|TRBJ1-2
TGTGCCATCAGTGATGACGACGGAGGCTATGGCTACACCTTC
CAISDDDGGYGYTF
>TRBV7-8|NA|TRBD2|TRBJ2-1
TGTGCCAGCAGCTTAAAGCGGGGGTCCTACAATGAGCAGTTCTTC
CASSLKRGSYNEQFF
>TRBV28|NA|NA|TRBJ2-7
TGTGCCAGCAGCCCCGGGTCACACCCCTACGAGCAGTACTTC
CASSPGSHPYEQYF
>TRBV6-5|NA|NA|TRBJ1-5
TGTGCCACCAGACAGAATCAGCCCCAGCATTTT
CATRQNQPQHF
>TRBV7-6|few|NA|TRBJ1-4
TGTGCCAGCAGCTTGAGTCGGGGGGATGAAAAACTGTTTTTT
CASSLSRGDEKLFF
>TRBV19|few|TRBD1|TRBJ1-5
TGTGCCAGTAGTATAGCTCCAGGGACAGGTGAGAATCAGCCCCAGCATTTT
CASSIAPGTGENQPQHF
>TRBV5-1|NA|TRBD1|TRBJ2-7
TGCGCCAGCAGCCGGACAGGGGGCGACCACGAGCAGTACTTC
CASSRTGGDHEQYF
>TRBV5-1|NA|TRBD1|TRBJ1-2
TGCGCCAGCAGCGAACAGGGGGACTATGGCTACACCTTC
CASSEQGDYGYTF
>TRBV6-5|NA|TRBD1|TRBJ1-4
TGTGCCAGCAGTTTGGACAGGGTCATAGGAGAAAAACTGTTTTTT
CASSLDRVIGEKLFF
>TRBV6-5|NA|NA|TRBJ1-3
TGTGCCAGCAAAAGAAGGACAGCTGGAAACACCATATATTTT
CASKRRTAGNTIYF
>TRBV29-1|NA|TRBD1|TRBJ2-5
TGCAGCGCTGGCGCAGGGGGTACAGAGACCCAGTACTTC
CSAGAGGTETQYF
>TRBV9|NA|NA|TRBJ1-2
TGTGCCAGCAGCGTGTCCTTACAGAATTCTAACTATGGCTACACCTTC
CASSVSLQNSNYGYTF
>TRBV10-3|few|TRBD1|TRBJ1-5
TGTGCCACGGGGACAGGGGGCTATCAGCCCCAGCATTTT
CATGTGGYQPQHF